The 17 T cell receptor beta chains below were found in one sample sequenced in a study of blood T cell repertoires in COVID-19. Sequenced by immunoSEQ multiplex PCR; TCRdb stores in-frame clones only, minus some. The data hold 200,000 or so clones, with 89% observed a single time. Sequencing was carried out using PBMCs or T cells enriched from blood (not recorded which). The source is a woman in her 40s with acute COVID-19.

The V gene is TRBV9, the J gene TRBJ2-5, with 8 positions matching TRBD2. The CDR3 length is 15 residues. Losses at the gene ends were 0 bases for V and 2 bases for J; bases not matched to a gene: 3. Per the germline V gene, CDR1 is SGDLS and CDR2 is YYNGEE. The CDR3: CASSVGGRLQETQYF. CDR3 nucleotides: TGTGCCAGCAGCGTAGGCGGGAGGCTTCAAGAGACCCAGTACTTC.

This clone came up once. The rearrangement links TRBV5-4 to TRBJ1-4, with a possible D match to TRBD1 (6 bases). Trimming stripped 4 bases from V and 8 bases from J, with 15 bases between. The length of the CDR3 is 14 residues. The germline V gene encodes CDR1 SGHNT and CDR2 YYREEE (reference sequence). The CDR3 loop reads CASSKRGGSEKLFF. The CDR3 coding sequence is TGTGCCAGCAGCAAAAGAGGGGGATCCGAAAAACTGTTTTTT.

The chain uses TRBV10-3 and TRBJ2-1; D might be TRBD2 (5 bases). Per the germline V gene, CDR1 is ENHRY and CDR2 is SYGVKD. The CDR3 covers 16 residues. V was cut by 1 base and J by 0 bases, with 10 bases left in between. For the CDR3, the DNA is TGTGCCATCAGTGAGTGGTCGGGGAGCTCCTACAATGAGCAGTTCTTC. This encodes CAISEWSGSSYNEQFF.

This chain connects TRBV5-1 to TRBJ2-7, with 13 positions matching TRBD2. After removal of 5 bases from V and 3 bases from J, the junction contained 8 bases not matched to a gene. Per the germline V gene, CDR1 is SGHRS and CDR2 is YFSETQ. The CDR3 extends over 16 amino acids. The CDR3 here is CASRPNGLAGDYEQYF. DNA of the CDR3: TGCGCCAGCAGACCGAACGGACTAGCGGGAGACTACGAGCAGTACTTC.

This rearrangement joins TRBV10-2 to TRBJ2-7, with 7 bases identical to TRBD2. Germline V gene lookup returns CDR1 WSHSY and CDR2 SAAADI. The CDR3 is made up of 12 amino acids. The V and J ends lost 8 bases and 3 bases, in that order; junction bases with no gene match: 4. The CDR3 is CASAASGYEQYF. CDR3 nucleotide sequence: TGCGCCAGCGCGGCTAGCGGCTACGAGCAGTACTTC.

V usage is TRBV6-1 and J usage is TRBJ1-4; the D gene is possibly TRBD1 (6 bases). CDR1 is MNHNS, CDR2 SASEGT, per germline. The V end was cut by 1 base, the J end by 8 bases, with 14 bases between. The CDR3 sequence is 15 residues long. The CDR3 DNA reads as TGTGCCAGCAGTGAAGGGTTGGCAGGGGAAGAAAAACTGTTTTTT. It is translated as CASSEGLAGEEKLFF.

The chain joins TRBV12-3 or TRBV12-4 to TRBJ1-6; the D is unclear. The ends were cut back, 6 bases at V and 7 bases at J, with 10 bases in the middle. This CDR3 spans 13 amino acids. DNA for the CDR3: TGTGCCAGCAGAAGAACCGGGAATTCACCCCTCCACTTT. It is translated as CASRRTGNSPLHF.

The chain is built from TRBV21-1 and TRBJ1-3; the D call of TRBD1 is as the table states it, not checked on the DNA. TRBV21-1 is a known pseudogene. This CDR3 has 14 amino acids. CDR3 sequence reads: CASQDRGAGNTIYF. CDR3 in DNA: TGTGCCAGCCAAGACAGGGGGGCTGGAAACACCATATATTTT.

In nucleotides, the CDR3 is TGTGCCAGCAGTTACGCGGGACAGTATAATTCACCCCTCCACTTT. This encodes CASSYAGQYNSPLHF. This chain connects TRBV6-5 to TRBJ1-6; 7 positions match TRBD1. The CDR3 extends over 15 amino acids. CDR1 and CDR2 from the germline V gene are MNHEY and SVGAGI. The ends lost 2 bases at V and 4 bases at J; junction bases unmatched: 2.

This chain connects TRBV24-1 to TRBJ2-3, with 13 bases matching TRBD2. CDR3 length: 17 residues. With V trimmed by 3 bases and J by 5 bases, 7 bases remained unmatched. Germline assignment: CDR1 KGHDR and CDR2 SFDVKD. The CDR3 sequence: CATSDGGLAGPRDTQYF. In nucleotides, the CDR3 is TGTGCCACCAGTGATGGGGGACTAGCGGGGCCCAGAGATACGCAGTATTTT.

The chain combines TRBV3-1 (or the pseudogene TRBV3-2) with TRBJ2-7; tentative D call: TRBD2 (6 bases). CDR1 and CDR2 from the germline V gene are LGHDT and YNNKEL (reference sequence). V was clipped by 6 bases and J by 4 bases, with 19 bases between them. CDR3 size: 15 residues. This CDR3 reads CASSRNRDGSYEQYF. CDR3 nucleotide sequence: TGTGCCAGCAGTCGAAACCGGGACGGGAGTTACGAGCAGTACTTC.

The gene calls are TRBV6-5 and TRBJ1-1; 9 nucleotides line up with TRBD1. Germline lookup yields CDR1 MNHEY and CDR2 SVGAGI. The CDR3 runs to 14 residues. Trimming at V came to 5 bases and at J to 7 bases, leaving 8 bases not matched to a gene. The CDR3 DNA sequence: TGTGCCAGCAGTACACAGGGGGCTCGGAGTGAAGCTTTCTTT. Translated, it gives CASSTQGARSEAFF.

This CDR3 reads CASRSLGLAGGGEQFF. The CDR3 DNA reads TGTGCCAGCAGGAGTTTGGGGCTAGCGGGAGGGGGTGAGCAGTTCTTC. The J gene is TRBJ2-1, the V gene TRBV27, with 12 bases that match TRBD2. CDR3 size: 16 residues. Germline V gene data show CDR1 as MNHEY and CDR2 as SMNVEV (reference sequence). Unmatched junction bases numbered 12, after V lost 6 bases and J lost 9 bases.

The chain carries TRBV3-1 (or the pseudogene TRBV3-2) and TRBJ2-2, with D perhaps matching TRBD2 (6 bases). The CDR3 loop spans 16 amino acids. Trimming pared 4 bases from V and 2 bases from J, leaving 14 bases between. Germline lookup yields CDR1 LGHDT and CDR2 YNNKEL (reference sequence). The CDR3 coding sequence is TGTGCCAGCAGCCTCCCGGGACTGCTAAACACCGGGGAGCTGTTTTTT. Its translation is CASSLPGLLNTGELFF.

This chain uses TRBV28 with TRBJ1-4; tentative D call: TRBD1 (6 bases). Per germline, CDR1 MDHEN and CDR2 SYDVKM. Trimming removed 6 bases from V and 10 bases from J, with 18 bases in between. The length of the CDR3 is 14 residues. In nucleotides, the CDR3 is TGTGCCAGCAGAACCGACAGGACCCTCGGAAAACTGTTTTTT. The encoded protein is CASRTDRTLGKLFF.

The chain recombines TRBV9 with TRBJ2-7; tentatively, D is TRBD2 (5 bases). The germline V gene encodes CDR1 SGDLS and CDR2 YYNGEE. Trimming cost V 2 bases and J 2 bases, with 14 bases left between them. The CDR3 totals 15 residues. For the CDR3, the DNA is TGTGCCAGCAGCGTTGGCGGGCAAAACCCCTACGAGCAGTACTTC. Protein: CASSVGGQNPYEQYF.

The chain employs TRBV5-1 and TRBJ2-7; D is ambiguous. V was cut by 5 bases and J by 3 bases, with 15 bases left in between. The CDR3 loop spans 14 amino acids. The germline CDR1 and CDR2 sequences are SGHRS and YFSETQ. The DNA of the CDR3 is TGCGCCAGCAGTGACGAACAGAGTTACTACGAGCAGTACTTC. The encoded protein is CASSDEQSYYEQYF.